This paragraph covers one T cell receptor (beta chain) sequence. This CDR3 is also generated by other DNA sequences in the sample. This record belongs to a study of blood T cell repertoires in COVID-19. Across the whole study: Acute and convalescent COVID-19 samples came from the United States, Italy and Spain. Sample material is recorded as cDNA or gDNA derived from T cells, B-cell-depleted T cells, or PBMCs.

Methods used by the authors: For nucleated cells, counts were estimated from reference gene primer amplification. The protocol was immunoSEQ multiplex PCR, while the TCRdb copy is restricted to in-frame clones and leaves out a portion. Clone size and the V and J calls come from that table; the DNA yielded D and trimming. The table shows around 47,000 clones, with 81% occurring only once. Recruited during active infection, patients (from Seattle) were subsequently followed longitudinally. The CDR3 is 12 amino acids. The germline V gene has CDR1 SGHTA and CDR2 FQGNSA. V lost 5 bases to trimming and J lost 0 bases, with 3 bases between them.

Sample: peripheral blood. The clonotype was recovered from an elderly woman with COVID-19, enrolled during active disease. The V and J genes are TRBV7-2 and TRBJ2-3; D not certain. CDR3 coding DNA: TGTGCCAGCAGCCCTAGCACAGATACGCAGTATTTT. This translates into CASSPSTDTQYF.